A selection of T cell receptor beta chains follows, all from one sample in a study of blood T cell repertoires in COVID-19. Generated by immunoSEQ multiplex PCR, the TCRdb table keeps only in-frame clones and is missing some. The sample has hundreds of thousands of clones, roughly 79% seen once. Sequenced input: peripheral blood. These receptors were collected from a woman aged 80 or older with acute or convalescent COVID-19. The CDR3 runs from the conserved cysteine through the conserved F or W. A D gene is named only where the DNA matches it firmly. Not every row has a clone size; where given, it reads once, few, many or a size class.

v_gene: TRBV13
abundance: NA
d_gene: NA
j_gene: TRBJ1-2
CDR3nt: TGTGCCAGCAGCCCCCAGTTGCAGGGCTTACACTATGGCTACACCTTC
CDR3aa: CASSPQLQGLHYGYTF

v_gene: TRBV19
abundance: NA
d_gene: TRBD1
j_gene: TRBJ2-5
CDR3nt: TGTGCCAGTAGTATAGAGACAGGGGGCGGCGAGACCCAGTACTTC
CDR3aa: CASSIETGGGETQYF

v_gene: TRBV9
abundance: few
d_gene: NA
j_gene: TRBJ2-3
CDR3nt: TGTGCCAGCAGCGGGGGGCCCTCCGATACGCAGTATTTT
CDR3aa: CASSGGPSDTQYF

v_gene: TRBV6-5
abundance: NA
d_gene: NA
j_gene: TRBJ2-7
CDR3nt: TGTGCCAGCATACCCCCGACTAGTGCCTACGAGCAGTACTTC
CDR3aa: CASIPPTSAYEQYF

v_gene: TRBV3-1/TRBV3-2
abundance: NA
d_gene: NA
j_gene: TRBJ2-7
CDR3nt: TGTGCCAGCAGCCAAGGAGTTAGCTCCTACGAGCAGTACTTC
CDR3aa: CASSQGVSSYEQYF

v_gene: TRBV27
abundance: NA
d_gene: TRBD1
j_gene: TRBJ1-6
CDR3nt: TGTGCCAGCAGGGGGACAGTTTCTAATTCACCCCTCCACTTT
CDR3aa: CASRGTVSNSPLHF

v_gene: TRBV7-2
abundance: NA
d_gene: TRBD1
j_gene: TRBJ1-6
CDR3nt: TGTGCCAGCAGCCTAAGACAGGGGTTTAATTCACCCCTCCACTTT
CDR3aa: CASSLRQGFNSPLHF

v_gene: TRBV27
abundance: NA
d_gene: NA
j_gene: TRBJ1-2
CDR3nt: TGTGCCAGCAGTCCGCGGATATTCAACTATGGCTACACCTTC
CDR3aa: CASSPRIFNYGYTF

v_gene: TRBV5-4
abundance: NA
d_gene: TRBD1
j_gene: TRBJ2-7
CDR3nt: TGTGCCAGCAGCTATATGAGGACAGGGTCCTACGAGCAGTACTTC
CDR3aa: CASSYMRTGSYEQYF

v_gene: TRBV20-1
abundance: once
d_gene: TRBD2
j_gene: TRBJ2-1
CDR3nt: TGCAGTGCTGCTAGCGGGACTGAGCAGTTCTTC
CDR3aa: CSAASGTEQFF

v_gene: TRBV27
abundance: NA
d_gene: TRBD1
j_gene: TRBJ2-7
CDR3nt: TGTGCCAGCAGTTTAAGAGGGGGCGGCGAGCAGTACTTC
CDR3aa: CASSLRGGGEQYF

v_gene: TRBV19
abundance: NA
d_gene: NA
j_gene: TRBJ1-2
CDR3nt: TGTGCCAGTAGTATAGACAGCGGACCCTATGGCTACACCTTC
CDR3aa: CASSIDSGPYGYTF